The 10 T cell receptor beta chains given below trace back to one sample, sequenced in a study of blood T cell repertoires in COVID-19. Assay: immunoSEQ multiplex PCR; the TCRdb copy retains only in-frame clones and omits some. The sample consists of approximately 120,000 clones, around 80% of them appearing once. Sequences were obtained from peripheral blood. Receptors originate from a human donor in a cohort sampled during active COVID-19.

This chain links TRBV7-9 with TRBJ1-4; 12 bases line up with TRBD1. V was clipped by 5 bases and J by 7 bases; unmatched bases: 11. The germline CDR1 and CDR2 sequences are SEHNR and FQNEAQ (reference sequence). CDR3 size: 17 residues. DNA of the CDR3: TGTGCCAGCAGCAAGCCGGGACAGGGGGCTTCGCGTGAAAAACTGTTTTTT. This sequence encodes CASSKPGQGASREKLFF.

The V call is TRBV7-6, the J call TRBJ2-7; TRBD1 agrees at 7 bases. With 5 bases clipped from V and 6 bases from J, the junction kept 7 bases outside the gene matches. CDR3 length: 13 residues. The germline V gene encodes CDR1 SGHVS and CDR2 FNYEAQ. The CDR3, as DNA: TGTGCCAGCAGCCACCCCAGGGGGAGCGAGCAGTACTTC. Protein sequence: CASSHPRGSEQYF.

This clone has just one count. The chain combines TRBV3-1 (or the pseudogene TRBV3-2) with TRBJ2-1; TRBD1 agrees at 7 bases. The CDR3 has 14 amino acids. V shed 4 bases, J shed 7 bases, and the junction held 7 bases outside the gene matches. Germline CDR1 and CDR2: LGHDT and YNNKEL (reference sequence). In nucleotides, the CDR3 is TGTGCCAGCAGCCCCCGGATCAGGGGGAATGAGCAGTTCTTC. Translated: CASSPRIRGNEQFF.

The CDR3 nucleotides are TGCAGCGTCGTAATACCAGGGGTGTCTCATGGCTACACCTTC. Translating it yields CSVVIPGVSHGYTF. The chain carries TRBV29-1 and TRBJ1-2; TRBD1 is a possible D gene (6 bases). Per germline, CDR1 SQVTM and CDR2 ANQGSEA. The CDR3 loop spans 14 amino acids. V lost 6 bases and J lost 6, with 20 bases in between.

The chain joins TRBV14 to TRBJ2-7; 7 bases are a match to TRBD2. V lost 4 bases and J lost 5; bases outside the gene matches: 8. The CDR3 has 14 residues. Germline assignment: CDR1 SGHDN and CDR2 FVKESK. The CDR3 reads CASSPQRGPHEQYF. CDR3 nucleotides: TGTGCCAGCAGCCCGCAGCGGGGACCCCACGAGCAGTACTTC.

The chain joins TRBV5-1 to TRBJ2-7; the D is unclear. The CDR3 totals 16 residues. Germline CDR1 SGHRS, CDR2 YFSETQ. V was cut by 0 bases and J by 4 bases, with 17 bases left in between. CDR3 sequence (DNA): TGCGCCAGCAGCTTGGCCCACAGTCCCGGTGGGTACGAGCAGTACTTC. This encodes CASSLAHSPGGYEQYF.

This clone has only a few counts. The chain combines TRBV13 with TRBJ2-7, with D possibly matching TRBD1 (5 bases). The CDR3 is 13 residues long. Germline assignment: CDR1 PRHDT and CDR2 FYEKMQ (reference sequence). Trimming stripped 5 bases from V and 5 bases from J, with 13 bases between. The DNA of the CDR3 is TGTGCCAGCAGCACAAATAGGGGCCACGAGCAGTACTTC. Protein: CASSTNRGHEQYF.

This chain uses TRBV28 with TRBJ1-1; possible D gene TRBD1, 5 bases. The CDR3 is made up of 13 amino acids. Germline loops: CDR1 MDHEN, CDR2 SYDVKM. V was trimmed by 3 bases and J by 4 bases, leaving 9 bases between them. The CDR3 DNA reads TGTGCCAGCAGTTTCGGGGGGTCCACTGAAGCTTTCTTT. It yields the protein CASSFGGSTEAFF.

This clone was counted a single time. The chain employs TRBV6-6 and TRBJ2-2; D possibly corresponds to TRBD1 (6 bases). Deletions cut 4 bases from V and 5 bases from J, with 14 bases between. CDR1 and CDR2 (germline): MNHNY, SVGAGI (reference sequence). This CDR3 comprises 15 residues. CDR3 nucleotide sequence: TGTGCCAGCAGTTCCGGGACATCTCCGACCGGGGAGCTGTTTTTT. It codes for CASSSGTSPTGELFF.

The chain has TRBV10-2 and TRBJ2-7; D perhaps matches TRBD2 (5 bases). The CDR3 spans 14 residues. Germline V gene lookup returns CDR1 WSHSY and CDR2 SAAADI. V was cut by 3 bases and J by 2 bases, with 11 bases left in between. The CDR3 region is CASSEPGMTYEQYF. CDR3 coding DNA: TGCGCCAGCAGTGAACCCGGGATGACCTACGAGCAGTACTTC.